What follows are 32 T cell receptor beta chains derived from one specimen sequenced in a study of blood T cell repertoires in COVID-19. Profiled with immunoSEQ multiplex PCR; TCRdb holds only in-frame clones, not every one. The table lists roughly 250,000 clones, more than 75% of them singletons. Sequenced sample: peripheral blood. Source of these receptors: a woman aged 40-49 years who had recovered from COVID-19.

The gene calls are TRBV19 and TRBJ2-1; 7 positions agree with TRBD2. CDR1 and CDR2 from the germline V gene are LNHDA and SQIVND (reference sequence). After removal of 7 bases from V and 9 bases from J, the junction contained 15 bases not matched to a gene. The CDR3 is 15 residues long. CDR3 in DNA: TGTGCCAGTACCCCACCCGGGGGGACCGGCGGTGAGCAGTTCTTC. Residues: CASTPPGGTGGEQFF.

This clone was seen just once. The chain links TRBV7-2 to TRBJ2-5; D may be TRBD2 (7 bases). Trimming removed 4 bases at V and 4 bases at J, with 13 bases between. Germline lookup yields CDR1 SGHTA and CDR2 FQGNSA. This CDR3 comprises 14 residues. CDR3 region: CASSSPGGRETQYF. CDR3 DNA: TGTGCCAGCAGCTCCCCGGGGGGCCGAGAGACCCAGTACTTC.

The chain joins TRBV7-2 to TRBJ2-5; TRBD2 agrees at 12 bases. The CDR3 runs to 15 residues. Losses at the gene ends were 5 bases for V and 2 bases for J; bases not matched to a gene: 3. Looked up from germline, CDR1 is SGHTA and CDR2 is FQGNSA. The CDR3 coding sequence is TGTGCCAGCAGCGCCGGACTAGCGGGGCAAGAGACCCAGTACTTC. It specifies CASSAGLAGQETQYF.

The V and J genes are TRBV24-1 and TRBJ1-5; 9 nucleotides align to TRBD1. V lost 4 bases and J lost 6; bases outside the gene matches: 9. Germline V lookup: CDR1 KGHDR, CDR2 SFDVKD. CDR3 size: 16 residues. The CDR3 spells CATSDPTGGGTQPQHF. CDR3 nucleotides: TGTGCCACCAGTGACCCCACAGGGGGCGGGACTCAGCCCCAGCATTTT.

This chain uses TRBV9 with TRBJ1-1, with TRBD1 matching over 12 bases. Germline V gene sequence: CDR1 SGDLS, CDR2 YYNGEE. The CDR3 length is 16 residues. J gave up 11 bases and V 0 bases, and 11 bases lay outside the gene matches. The CDR3: CASSVDRDRGRSAAFF. CDR3 nucleotides: TGTGCCAGCAGCGTAGATCGGGACAGGGGGCGTTCGGCGGCTTTCTTT.

The chain has TRBV7-9 and TRBJ1-1, with D possibly matching TRBD1 (6 bases). The germline CDR1 and CDR2 sequences are SEHNR and FQNEAQ (reference sequence). Deletions cut 5 bases from V and 1 base from J, with 14 bases between. The CDR3 covers 15 residues. The CDR3 here is CASSPQGNTNTEAFF. CDR3 nucleotide sequence: TGTGCCAGCAGCCCCCAGGGGAACACGAACACTGAAGCTTTCTTT.

The rearrangement links TRBV6-2 or TRBV6-3 to TRBJ2-1; TRBD1 agrees at 7 bases. CDR1 is MNHEY, CDR2 SVGEGT, per germline. After removal of 2 bases from V and 6 bases from J, the junction contained 7 bases not matched to a gene. The CDR3 contains 15 residues. CDR3 bases: TGTGCCAGCAGTTACGCCGGGACAGCACTCAATGAGCAGTTCTTC. Translated, it gives CASSYAGTALNEQFF.

V usage is TRBV3-1 (or the pseudogene TRBV3-2) and J usage is TRBJ1-1, with 7 bases aligning to TRBD1. The germline V gene encodes CDR1 LGHDT and CDR2 YNNKEL (reference sequence). This CDR3 contains 18 residues. V lost 0 bases to trimming and J lost 6 bases; unmatched junction nucleotides: 16. The CDR3 sequence is CASSQDPLGGQARAEAFF. The DNA for the CDR3 is TGTGCCAGCAGCCAAGATCCCCTGGGAGGACAGGCACGGGCTGAAGCTTTCTTT.

The V and J genes are TRBV14 and TRBJ2-5; 14 bases match TRBD2. Germline values: CDR1 SGHDN, CDR2 FVKESK. The CDR3 spans 15 residues. V trimming: 3 bases; J trimming: 4 bases; junction bases outside the gene matches: 1. CDR3 DNA sequence: TGTGCCAGCAGCCAGGGACTAGCGGGAGCAGAGACCCAGTACTTC. Residues: CASSQGLAGAETQYF. Complete variable domain (other parts from reference TRBV14 and TRBJ2-5): EAGVTQFPSHSVIEKGQTVTLRCDPISGHDNLYWYRRVMGKEIKFLLHFVKESKQDESGMPNNRFLAERTGGTYSTLKVQPAELEDSGVYFCASSQGLAGAETQYFGPGTRLLVL.

This sequence joins TRBV5-4 and TRBJ2-1; TRBD1 is a possible D gene (6 bases). The CDR3 totals 14 residues. V dropped 4 bases and J dropped 3 bases, with 11 bases sitting between them. The germline V gene has CDR1 SGHNT and CDR2 YYREEE (reference sequence). This CDR3 reads CASSPDRSYNEQFF. In DNA form, the CDR3 reads TGTGCCAGCAGCCCCGACAGGAGCTACAATGAGCAGTTCTTC.

This chain links TRBV6-2 or TRBV6-3 with TRBJ2-7; the D is unclear. V lost 6 bases and J 2 bases, leaving 17 bases between the germline ends. This CDR3 spans 15 amino acids. Per the germline V gene, CDR1 is MNHEY and CDR2 is SVGEGT. This CDR3 reads CASSPPADRAYEQYV. The CDR3 bases are TGTGCCAGCAGCCCACCAGCCGACCGGGCCTACGAGCAGTACGTC.

This rearrangement joins TRBV25-1 to TRBJ1-4; perhaps TRBD1 as D (5 bases). Trimming took off 5 bases at V and 0 bases at J, with 13 bases between the two ends. The CDR3 length is 16 residues. CDR1 and CDR2 (germline): MGHDK, SYGVNS. The DNA for the CDR3 is TGTGCCAGCAGTACCCGGGGGGGAGCAACTAATGAAAAACTGTTTTTT. Translated: CASSTRGGATNEKLFF.

This chain links TRBV4-3 with TRBJ2-1; 9 bases are shared with TRBD2. The junction had 6 bases not matched to a gene; V was cut back by 4 bases and J by 2 bases. The germline gives CDR1 LGHNA, CDR2 YSLEER. CDR3 size: 16 residues. CDR3 sequence: CASSPPGLAPYNEQFF. In DNA form, the CDR3 reads TGCGCCAGCAGCCCCCCGGGACTAGCCCCCTACAATGAGCAGTTCTTC.

This clone occurred a few times. The rearrangement links TRBV7-2 to TRBJ1-5; 8 bases map to TRBD1. The CDR3 extends over 16 amino acids. From germline, CDR1 is SGHTA and CDR2 FQGNSA. The V gene end was trimmed by 1 base and the J gene end by 6 bases; junction bases not matched to a gene: 8. The CDR3 loop is CASSLVGAGGTQPQHF. The CDR3, as DNA: TGTGCCAGCAGCTTAGTTGGGGCAGGGGGCACTCAGCCCCAGCATTTT.

The chain couples TRBV12-3 or TRBV12-4 to TRBJ2-2, with 8 bases matching TRBD2. After removal of 10 bases from V and 7 bases from J, the junction contained 5 bases not matched to a gene. CDR3 size: 12 residues. The CDR3 reads CATRGGVGELFF. CDR3 nucleotide sequence: TGTGCCACCCGGGGGGGGGTCGGGGAGCTGTTTTTT.

This clone has a single count. The J gene is TRBJ1-1, the V gene TRBV19; D is possibly TRBD1 (6 bases). This CDR3 has 14 residues. CDR1 LNHDA and CDR2 SQIVND come from the germline V gene (reference sequence). The V gene lost 1 base and the J gene lost 6 bases, with 12 bases spanning the gap. The CDR3, as DNA: TGTGCCAGTAGTATAGGGCAGGGGCTGGCTGAAGCTTTCTTT. It specifies CASSIGQGLAEAFF. The full variable domain, completed using reference TRBV19 and TRBJ1-1, is DGGITQSPKYLFRKEGQNVTLSCEQNLNHDAMYWYRQDPGQGLRLIYYSQIVNDFQKGDIAEGYSVSREKKESFPLTVTSAQKNPTAFYLCASSIGQGLAEAFFGQGTRLTVV.

The V and J genes are TRBV5-1 and TRBJ2-5; TRBD1 might be the D (7 bases). With 4 bases removed from V and 5 bases from J, the gap between germline ends came to 12 bases. This CDR3 has 13 residues. Germline CDR1 reads SGHRS; CDR2 reads YFSETQ. CDR3 region: CASSPEGAETQYF. CDR3 DNA sequence: TGCGCCAGCAGCCCGGAGGGGGCGGAGACCCAGTACTTC.

The chain links TRBV30 to TRBJ1-1, with unresolved D. Trimming left V 4 bases short and J 1 base short, with 4 bases between. This CDR3 is built from 11 residues. The germline V gene has CDR1 GTSNPN and CDR2 SVGIG (reference sequence). The CDR3 here is CAWMRNTEAFF. The DNA for the CDR3 is TGTGCCTGGATGAGGAACACTGAAGCTTTCTTT.

This clone was observed once. For the CDR3, the DNA is TGTGCCAGCCGCCGGGACCAGGGGGGCAATGAGCAGTTCTTC. Protein: CASRRDQGGNEQFF. The chain uses TRBV2 and TRBJ2-1; the D gene is possibly TRBD1 (7 bases). V was clipped by 8 bases and J by 6 bases, with 17 bases between them. Germline CDR1 SNHLY, CDR2 FYNNEI. The CDR3 has 14 residues.

The chain employs TRBV2 and TRBJ2-5; D is undetermined. The V gene lost 0 bases and the J gene lost 11 bases, with 4 bases spanning the gap. This CDR3 contains 10 residues. Germline CDR1 and CDR2: SNHLY and FYNNEI. The CDR3 nucleotides read TGTGCCAGCAGTGAAGCCGGTCAGTACTTC. Encoded protein: CASSEAGQYF.

The chain has TRBV6-1 and TRBJ2-7, with unresolved D. The CDR3 totals 13 residues. The V end was cut by 2 bases, the J end by 3 bases, with 8 bases between. CDR1 is MNHNS, CDR2 SASEGT, per germline. The CDR3 sequence is CASSEFRGYEQYV. The CDR3 DNA reads TGTGCCAGCAGTGAATTTCGCGGCTACGAGCAGTACGTC.

This clone was found once. The chain recombines TRBV6-5 with TRBJ2-7, with D perhaps TRBD1 (5 bases). Trimming left V 6 bases short and J 2 bases short, with 14 bases between. The length of the CDR3 is 14 residues. Germline CDR1 reads MNHEY; CDR2 reads SVGAGI. The CDR3 bases are TGTGCCAGCAGGCCCTTGGGGCCCGCCTACGAGCAGTACTTC. Translating it yields CASRPLGPAYEQYF.

V is TRBV7-2 and J is TRBJ1-6; D is uncertain. The CDR3 runs to 17 residues. V shed 3 bases and J shed 0 bases, with 12 bases lying between them. Looked up from germline, CDR1 is SGHTA and CDR2 is FQGNSA. The CDR3: CASSFYPRSSYNSPLHF. The DNA for the CDR3 is TGTGCCAGCAGCTTTTATCCCCGGAGCTCCTATAATTCACCCCTCCACTTT.

This clone was seen more than once but under ten times. The chain couples TRBV6-2 or TRBV6-3 to TRBJ1-5; perhaps TRBD1 as D (6 bases). V shed 5 bases and J shed 0 bases, with 14 bases lying between them. The CDR3 is made up of 16 amino acids. CDR1 MNHEY and CDR2 SVGEGT come from the germline V gene. The DNA for the CDR3 is TGTGCCAGCAGTGACCCCGACAGGCGTAGCAATCAGCCCCAGCATTTT. Its translation is CASSDPDRRSNQPQHF.

This clone was seen a single time. The chain uses TRBV30 and TRBJ2-2, with TRBD2 matching 9 bases. The CDR3 covers 17 residues. Germline V gene lookup returns CDR1 GTSNPN and CDR2 SVGIG (reference sequence). V trimming: 0 bases; J trimming: 2 bases; junction bases outside the gene matches: 7. The CDR3 nucleotides are TGTGCCTGGAGTGTATTGGGGACTAGCCTCAACACCGGGGAGCTGTTTTTT. Translated, it gives CAWSVLGTSLNTGELFF.

The chain uses TRBV3-1 (or the pseudogene TRBV3-2) and TRBJ2-2; TRBD1 agrees at 7 bases. V dropped 4 bases and J dropped 2; count of bases not matched to a gene: 4. Germline V gene sequence: CDR1 LGHDT, CDR2 YNNKEL (reference sequence). The CDR3 has 15 residues. CDR3 protein: CASSPRDRNTGELFF. The CDR3 bases are TGTGCCAGCAGCCCCCGGGACAGAAACACCGGGGAGCTGTTTTTT.

The chain joins TRBV7-8 to TRBJ2-1; TRBD2 might be the D (5 bases). Trimming left V 3 bases short and J 2 bases short, with 14 bases between. Germline V CDR1 and CDR2: SGHVS, FQNEAQ. This CDR3 region has 16 residues. The CDR3 region is CASSLPRVSPYNEQFF. The CDR3 DNA follows: TGTGCCAGCAGCTTGCCGAGGGTTTCCCCCTACAATGAGCAGTTCTTC. The full variable domain, rest sourced from reference TRBV7-8 and TRBJ2-1, is GAGVSQSPRYKVAKRGQDVALRCDPISGHVSLFWYQQALGQGPEFLTYFQNEAQLDKSGLPSDRFFAERPEGSVSTLKIQRTQQEDSAVYLCASSLPRVSPYNEQFFGPGTRLTVL.

Points on this clone: Other DNA sequences within the sample encode an identical CDR3. The gene calls are TRBV11-2 and TRBJ2-5; D is perhaps TRBD2 (6 bases). The CDR3 runs 14 residues. From germline, CDR1 is SGHAT and CDR2 FQNNGV. Deletions cut 5 bases from V and 1 base from J, with 11 bases between. CDR3 nucleotide sequence: TGTGCCAGCAGCCCCCGGGGGATCCAAGAGACCCAGTACTTC. It encodes CASSPRGIQETQYF.

This clone has more than one count but fewer than ten. The chain couples TRBV4-3 to TRBJ2-2; 9 positions match TRBD2. Trimming removed 1 base from V and 5 bases from J; junction bases left unmatched: 11. Germline CDR1 reads LGHNA; CDR2 reads YSLEER. The CDR3 is made up of 18 amino acids. The CDR3 reads CASSQAIPSGVGTGELFF. CDR3 DNA: TGCGCCAGCAGCCAAGCGATCCCTAGCGGGGTGGGGACCGGGGAGCTGTTTTTT.

The chain is built from TRBV30 and TRBJ1-1; the D is unclear. Germline CDR1 GTSNPN, CDR2 SVGIG (reference sequence). The CDR3 sequence is 12 residues long. With 2 bases removed from V and 1 base from J, the gap between germline ends came to 5 bases. The CDR3 bases are TGTGCCTGGAGTTCGGGGAACACTGAAGCTTTCTTT. Amino acid sequence: CAWSSGNTEAFF.

This clone has a single count. The chain combines TRBV29-1 with TRBJ1-4, with a possible D match to TRBD1 (5 bases). Germline assignment: CDR1 SQVTM and CDR2 ANQGSEA. The CDR3 contains 14 residues. V was cut by 4 bases and J by 8 bases, with 17 bases left in between. In nucleotides, the CDR3 is TGCAGCGTTGGGCAGGGAAGAGGATACGAAAAACTGTTTTTT. This codes for CSVGQGRGYEKLFF.

V and J are TRBV5-1 and TRBJ1-6, with D possibly matching TRBD1 (5 bases). The CDR3 length is 15 residues. V dropped 0 bases and J dropped 8 bases, with 12 bases sitting between them. Germline V gene data show CDR1 as SGHRS and CDR2 as YFSETQ. CDR3 sequence: CASSLVAGGYSPLHF. Here the CDR3 DNA reads TGCGCCAGCAGCTTGGTGGCGGGGGGGTATTCACCCCTCCACTTT. Combining the CDR3 with reference TRBV5-1 and TRBJ1-6 gives the whole variable domain KAGVTQTPRYLIKTRGQQVTLSCSPISGHRSVSWYQQTPGQGLQFLFEYFSETQRNKGNFPGRFSGRQFSNSRSEMNVSTLELGDSALYLCASSLVAGGYSPLHFGNGTRLTVT.